The 19 T cell receptor beta chains below all came from one sample that was sequenced in a study of blood T cell repertoires in COVID-19. Data came from immunoSEQ multiplex PCR; TCRdb stores just in-frame clones and leaves some out. This table has about 130,000 clones, almost 80% appearing once. Sequenced material: peripheral blood. The source is a man between 60 and 75 years old who had recovered from COVID-19.

J is TRBJ1-1 and V is TRBV3-1 (or the pseudogene TRBV3-2); D is undetermined. CDR3 length equals 14 residues. Germline CDR1 reads LGHDT; CDR2 reads YNNKEL (reference sequence). V was clipped by 1 base and J by 4 bases, with 10 bases between them. The CDR3 is CASSQVLGSTEAFF. The CDR3 DNA sequence: TGTGCCAGCAGCCAAGTGCTGGGGAGCACTGAAGCTTTCTTT.

This chain uses TRBV10-3 with TRBJ2-2; 10 nucleotides agree with TRBD2. This CDR3 contains 19 residues. J lost 5 bases, V lost 9 bases, and 21 bases had no gene match. Per germline, CDR1 ENHRY and CDR2 SYGVKD. The CDR3 DNA reads TGTGCCATACCCCAACTCAAGGAGGGGACTAGCGACCTTACCGGGGAGCTGTTTTTT. It is translated as CAIPQLKEGTSDLTGELFF.

This chain links TRBV19 with TRBJ1-5, with a weak D call TRBD1 (6 bases). Trimming left V 5 bases short and J 0 bases short, with 14 bases between. Per the germline V gene, CDR1 is LNHDA and CDR2 is SQIVND (reference sequence). This CDR3 is 16 amino acids long. The CDR3 protein is CASSGGAGLSNQPQHF. The CDR3 DNA is TGTGCCAGTAGTGGGGGGGCAGGCCTTAGCAATCAGCCCCAGCATTTT.

The rearrangement uses TRBV5-5 and TRBJ2-3; no clear D gene. Germline V gene sequence: CDR1 SGHKS, CDR2 YYEKEE (reference sequence). V was pared by 2 bases and J by 1 base, with 11 bases between. CDR3 length: 15 residues. The CDR3 DNA reads TGTGCCAGCAGCTTAACGCTCGGTCGCACAGATACGCAGTATTTT. This gives the protein CASSLTLGRTDTQYF.

This clone was seen a single time. The CDR3 DNA reads TGTGCCAGCAGCTTGGCGGGGGGGTTTGTTGAGCAGTTCTTC. This gives the protein CASSLAGGFVEQFF. The rearrangement uses TRBV7-8 and TRBJ2-1; TRBD2 matches 9 bases. The CDR3 has 14 amino acids. Germline V lookup: CDR1 SGHVS, CDR2 FQNEAQ. Trimming cost V 3 bases and J 9 bases; bases outside gene matches: 6.

The chain carries TRBV6-2 or TRBV6-3 and TRBJ1-2; maybe TRBD1 (5 bases). V was clipped by 5 bases and J by 8 bases, with 15 bases between them. Per the germline V gene, CDR1 is MNHEY and CDR2 is SVGEGT. CDR3 length equals 13 residues. CDR3 bases: TGTGCCAGCAGTGACCCTCAGGGTAGAGGCTACACCTTC. Protein product: CASSDPQGRGYTF.

V and J are TRBV7-2 and TRBJ2-7; D is undetermined. Looked up from germline, CDR1 is SGHTA and CDR2 is FQGNSA. Deletions cut 4 bases from V and 2 bases from J, with 9 bases between. CDR3 length equals 13 residues. In DNA, the CDR3 is TGTGCCAGCAGCTGGTCCGGTCCCTACGAGCAGTACTTC. It yields the protein CASSWSGPYEQYF.

This clone occurred a few times. V gene TRBV28 combines with J gene TRBJ1-4, with 8 bases matching TRBD1. Germline V gives CDR1 MDHEN, CDR2 SYDVKM. This CDR3 has 14 amino acids. The ends lost 6 bases at V and 7 bases at J; junction bases unmatched: 7. CDR3 in amino acids: CASSLTGEGEKLFF. In DNA form, the CDR3 reads TGTGCCAGCAGCTTGACAGGGGAAGGTGAAAAACTGTTTTTT.

The chain recombines TRBV3-1 (or the pseudogene TRBV3-2) with TRBJ2-7; tentatively, D is TRBD2 (6 bases). This CDR3 is built from 13 residues. Looked up from germline, CDR1 is LGHDT and CDR2 is YNNKEL (reference sequence). Between the trimmed V and J ends, which lost 4 bases and 4 bases, there was a span of 11 bases. This CDR3 reads CASSLRGGYEQYF. In DNA form, the CDR3 reads TGTGCCAGCAGCCTGCGGGGTGGTTACGAGCAGTACTTC.

V is TRBV6-1 and J is TRBJ2-3; maybe TRBD2 (6 bases). The germline V gene encodes CDR1 MNHNS and CDR2 SASEGT. CDR3 length: 16 residues. V gave up 3 bases and J gave up 0 bases, with 13 bases separating them. As DNA, the CDR3 is TGTGCCAGCAGTGACACAGGCGGGGTTAGCACAGATACGCAGTATTTT. Translated: CASSDTGGVSTDTQYF.

The chain joins TRBV28 to TRBJ2-7; 11 bases are shared with TRBD1. Germline CDR1 reads MDHEN; CDR2 reads SYDVKM. The junction had 5 bases not matched to a gene; V was cut back by 5 bases and J by 2 bases. The CDR3 consists of 15 residues. As DNA, the CDR3 is TGTGCCAGCAGTATAACGGGACAGGGGGCCTACGAGCAGTACTTC. Translating gives CASSITGQGAYEQYF. The whole variable domain, filled in from reference TRBV28 and TRBJ2-7, reads DVKVTQSSRYLVKRTGEKVFLECVQDMDHENMFWYRQDPGLGLRLIYFSYDVKMKEKGDIPEGYSVSREKKERFSLILESASTNQTSMYLCASSITGQGAYEQYFGPGTRLTVT.

This sequence joins TRBV6-5 and TRBJ2-3; 10 bases agree with TRBD2. With V trimmed by 9 bases and J by 0 bases, 3 bases remained unmatched. The germline gives CDR1 MNHEY, CDR2 SVGAGI. This CDR3 is 14 amino acids long. The CDR3 DNA sequence: TGTGCCAGTCGGACTAGCGGTAGCACAGATACGCAGTATTTT. It specifies CASRTSGSTDTQYF.

This clone was found once. V is TRBV25-1 and J is TRBJ2-5; D is perhaps TRBD1 (6 bases). V was shortened by 1 base and J by 5 bases, with 17 bases between the two germline ends. This CDR3 is 16 amino acids long. Germline V gene lookup returns CDR1 MGHDK and CDR2 SYGVNS. DNA of the CDR3: TGTGCCAGCAGTGAATTCGCTGCAGGGGCTCGGGAGACCCAGTACTTC. This translates into CASSEFAAGARETQYF.

V and J are TRBV24-1 and TRBJ1-2; TRBD1 matches at 10 bases. Trimming removed 4 bases from V and 5 bases from J; junction bases left unmatched: 9. This CDR3 is 16 amino acids long. Germline assignment: CDR1 KGHDR and CDR2 SFDVKD. For the CDR3, the DNA is TGTGCCACCAGTGACCCATCGACAGGGGGCCGATATGGCTACACCTTC. It codes for CATSDPSTGGRYGYTF.

The chain combines TRBV4-2 with TRBJ2-5, with D perhaps TRBD1 (6 bases). The germline V gene encodes CDR1 LGHNA and CDR2 YNFKEQ. CDR3 length equals 13 residues. Trimming took off 6 bases at V and 4 bases at J, with 12 bases between the two ends. CDR3 DNA sequence: TGTGCCAGCAGACCAACAGGGACAGAGACCCAGTACTTC. This translates into CASRPTGTETQYF.

This chain links TRBV10-3 with TRBJ2-2; D perhaps matches TRBD2 (6 bases). Trimming pared 7 bases from V and 1 base from J, leaving 10 bases between. Germline CDR1 is ENHRY and CDR2 is SYGVKD. The CDR3 covers 14 residues. The CDR3 DNA is TGTGCCATCACGGGGGACGGGAACACCGGGGAGCTGTTTTTT. Its translation is CAITGDGNTGELFF.

The chain employs TRBV7-2 and TRBJ2-1; D is possibly TRBD1 (6 bases). Germline CDR1 is SGHTA and CDR2 is FQGNSA. CDR3 length: 16 residues. The V gene lost 0 bases and the J gene lost 5 bases, with 14 bases spanning the gap. Written as DNA, the CDR3 is TGTGCCAGCAGCTTAGCGATACGGACAGAGAACAATGAGCAGTTCTTC. Its protein is CASSLAIRTENNEQFF.

The chain is built from TRBV29-1 and TRBJ1-2, with D unresolved. Between the trimmed V and J ends, which lost 3 bases and 5 bases, there was a span of 16 bases. The germline gives CDR1 SQVTM, CDR2 ANQGSEA. CDR3 size: 14 residues. Here the CDR3 DNA reads TGCAGCGTTGAGGTGGGAAACGGACTTTATGGCTACACCTTC. Protein: CSVEVGNGLYGYTF. Filled out from reference TRBV29-1 and TRBJ1-2, the complete variable domain reads SAVISQKPSRDICQRGTSLTIQCQVDSQVTMMFWYRQQPGQSLTLIATANQGSEATYESGFVIDKFPISRPNLTFSTLTVSNMSPEDSSIYLCSVEVGNGLYGYTFGSGTRLTVV.

The chain employs TRBV3-1 (or the pseudogene TRBV3-2) and TRBJ1-1; D uncertain. The length of the CDR3 is 15 residues. Trimming took 0 bases from V and 8 from J, leaving 16 bases between them. Germline CDR1 is LGHDT and CDR2 is YNNKEL (reference sequence). The chain's CDR3 is CASSQDSNLIPEAFF. In DNA form, the CDR3 reads TGTGCCAGCAGCCAAGACTCCAATCTAATACCCGAAGCTTTCTTT.